Shown below are 18 T cell receptor beta chains from a single sample sequenced in a study of metastatic and nonmetastatic thyroid tumors. TCRdb re-analyzed the PCR reads using MiXCR. The sample lists over 45,000 clones; around 25% were seen once. Not a single patient had been given any form of treatment at any point before undergoing thyroid surgery. The specimen sequenced was blood. Every receptor here comes from a male donor with papillary thyroid cancer or a benign thyroid nodule (not recorded which). Some clones in this sample may be carry-over from other donors' samples.

The chain couples TRBV20-1 to TRBJ1-2; TRBD1 aligns across 9 bases. The germline gives CDR1 DFQATT, CDR2 SNEGSKA (reference sequence). The CDR3 is 13 residues long. Losses at the gene ends were 3 bases for V and 4 bases for J; bases not matched to a gene: 3. The CDR3 DNA follows: TGCAGTGCTAGTGCGACAGGGGGCTATGGCTACACCTTC. It translates to CSASATGGYGYTF.

This clone was counted between two and nine times. CDR3 sequence reads: CASSVGSRGGEQYF. The CDR3 coding sequence is TGTGCCAGCTCGGTTGGCTCGAGGGGTGGGGAGCAGTACTTC. The chain has TRBV6-1 and TRBJ2-7; D could derive from TRBD1 or TRBD2 (5 bases each). The germline V gene encodes CDR1 MNHNS and CDR2 SASEGT. V shed 8 bases and J shed 7 bases, with 21 bases lying between them. This CDR3 is built from 14 residues.

The chain carries TRBV9 and TRBJ2-5; TRBD2 might be the D (6 bases). Trimming left V 0 bases short and J 5 bases short, with 14 bases between. Looked up from germline, CDR1 is SGDLS and CDR2 is YYNGEE. The CDR3 has 15 amino acids. The CDR3 loop is CASSVAGERRETQYF. CDR3 DNA: TGTGCCAGCAGCGTAGCGGGAGAAAGAAGGGAGACCCAGTACTTC.

CDR3 sequence reads: CASSQMTGHEQYF. CDR3 sequence (DNA): TGTGCCAGCAGCCAAATGACAGGGCACGAGCAGTACTTC. This chain joins TRBV11-3 and TRBJ2-7; TRBD1 agrees at 7 bases. V was pared by 5 bases and J by 5 bases, with 6 bases of the junction left unmatched. CDR3 length: 13 amino acids. CDR1 and CDR2 (germline): SGHNT, YENEEA.

This clone came up many times. The genes are TRBV27 and TRBJ2-1; no clear D gene. The ends were cut back, 10 bases at V and 3 bases at J, with 16 bases in the middle. CDR1 and CDR2 from the germline V gene are MNHEY and SMNVEV (reference sequence). CDR3 length: 14 amino acids. The CDR3 DNA reads as TGTGCCATTCTTTCTAGGGTGTACTACAATGAGCAGTTCTTC. Translating gives CAILSRVYYNEQFF.

This clone was counted only a few times. The rearrangement links TRBV2 to TRBJ1-2; D remains unclear. The CDR3 extends over 13 amino acids. Per the germline V gene, CDR1 is SNHLY and CDR2 is FYNNEI. V was pared by 3 bases and J by 5 bases, with 10 bases between. The CDR3 region is CASSDTLDYGYTF. CDR3 in DNA: TGTGCCAGCAGTGATACGCTGGATTATGGCTACACCTTC.

In its sample, this clone was seen many times. A much more abundant neighbour one base away suggests this may be a read error. The sample has other DNA sequences that encode this CDR3 too. The J gene is TRBJ2-2, the V gene TRBV10-3; maybe TRBD1 (6 bases). Looked up from germline, CDR1 is ENHRY and CDR2 is SYGVKD. There are 15 residues in the CDR3. V lost 6 bases, J lost 6 bases, and 17 bases lay in between. As DNA, the CDR3 is TGTGCCATCAGGCCAATCCCCAGGGGCCCCGGGGAGCTGTTTTTT. Translating it yields CAIRPIPRGPGELFF.

This clone was detected many times. The chain carries TRBV4-1 and TRBJ2-7; 7 bases match TRBD2. CDR1 and CDR2 from the germline V gene are MGHRA and YSYEKL. This CDR3 has 15 residues. V lost 1 base to trimming and J lost 4 bases; unmatched junction nucleotides: 7. This chain's CDR3 is CASSQGLGGGYEQYF. The CDR3 nucleotides are TGCGCCAGCAGCCAAGGCCTAGGCGGGGGTTACGAGCAGTACTTC.

J is TRBJ1-1 and V is TRBV11-2, with D possibly TRBD1 on 5 matching bases. Germline V CDR1 and CDR2: SGHAT, FQNNGV. With 7 bases removed from V and 4 bases from J, the gap between germline ends came to 10 bases. This CDR3 spans 12 amino acids. The CDR3: CASTGGSTEAFF. The CDR3 DNA reads TGTGCCAGCACCGGGGGGAGCACTGAAGCTTTCTTT.

The table lists this clone with many counts. J is TRBJ1-1 and V is TRBV11-3; 12 bases align to TRBD1. In germline, CDR1 is SGHNT, CDR2 YENEEA. Trimming removed 0 bases from V and 4 bases from J; junction bases left unmatched: 9. The CDR3 runs to 18 residues. CDR3: CASSLEGQGAAEGTEAFF. Here the CDR3 DNA reads TGTGCCAGCAGCTTAGAGGGACAGGGGGCGGCGGAGGGCACTGAAGCTTTCTTT.

This clone was observed at least ten times. This sequence joins TRBV10-3 and TRBJ1-1; D unresolved. Germline V gives CDR1 ENHRY, CDR2 SYGVKD. The CDR3 is 15 amino acids. Trimming removed 4 bases at V and 3 bases at J, with 15 bases between. The CDR3: CAISGTEGGDTEAFF. The CDR3 DNA sequence: TGTGCCATCAGTGGGACGGAGGGCGGGGACACTGAAGCTTTCTTT.

There are a few counts of this clone. This chain uses TRBV7-2 with TRBJ2-7, with 7 bases lining up with TRBD1. Trimming took 5 bases from V and 9 from J; bases not matched to a gene: 10. Germline-derived CDR1 and CDR2 are SGHTA and FQGNSA. This CDR3 spans 13 amino acids. The CDR3 spells CASSGQTGIGQYF. The CDR3, as DNA: TGTGCCAGCAGCGGACAGACAGGGATCGGGCAGTACTTC. Filled out from reference TRBV7-2 and TRBJ2-7, the complete variable domain reads GAGVSQSPSNKVTEKGKDVELRCDPISGHTALYWYRQSLGQGLEFLIYFQGNSAPDKSGLPSDRFSAERTGGSVSTLTIQRTQQEDSAVYLCASSGQTGIGQYFGPGTRLTVT.

The chain joins TRBV29-1 to TRBJ1-5; 7 nucleotides align to TRBD1. After removal of 1 base from V and 5 bases from J, the junction contained 2 bases not matched to a gene. Germline CDR1 is SQVTM and CDR2 is ANQGSEA. The CDR3 contains 13 residues. CDR3 nucleotide sequence: TGCAGCGTTGAAGTCGACAGGGATCAGCCCCAGCATTTT. Residues: CSVEVDRDQPQHF.

This clone was seen a few times. V is TRBV6-2 or TRBV6-3 and J is TRBJ2-7; D is perhaps TRBD1 (6 bases). Between the trimmed V and J ends, which lost 7 bases and 0 bases, there was a span of 19 bases. Germline-derived CDR1 and CDR2 are MNHEY and SVGEGT. The CDR3 is made up of 16 amino acids. This chain's CDR3 is CASTSLGQRSSYEQYF. DNA for the CDR3: TGTGCCAGCACCAGCCTAGGACAGAGGTCCTCCTACGAGCAGTACTTC.

This clone was recorded at least ten times. The chain links TRBV11-2 to TRBJ2-7, with 9 bases matching TRBD1. The V gene's germline CDR1 is SGHAT and CDR2 FQNNGV. The V and J ends lost 2 bases and 4 bases, in that order; junction bases with no gene match: 6. CDR3 length equals 15 residues. CDR3 DNA: TGTGCCAGCAGCTTATTACAGGGGGCTACGTACGAGCAGTACTTC. It yields the protein CASSLLQGATYEQYF.

This clone was seen at least ten times. J is TRBJ2-5 and V is TRBV20-1; 8 nucleotides line up with TRBD1. Germline CDR1 and CDR2: DFQATT and SNEGSKA (reference sequence). The junction had 15 bases not matched to a gene; V was cut back by 5 bases and J by 4 bases. The CDR3 length is 16 residues. The CDR3 sequence: CSAGTGEGHRRETQYF. CDR3 bases: TGCAGTGCTGGGACAGGAGAGGGGCATAGGAGAGAGACCCAGTACTTC.

In this sample, this clone turned up many times. The rearrangement uses TRBV11-1 and TRBJ1-1; 8 positions match TRBD1. Trimming cost V 6 bases and J 2 bases; bases outside gene matches: 11. Germline V gene lookup returns CDR1 SGHAT and CDR2 FQDESV (reference sequence). The length of the CDR3 is 16 residues. Written as DNA, the CDR3 is TGTGCCAGCAGAGGACAGGGATCCCTCCAAAACACTGAAGCTTTCTTT. It specifies CASRGQGSLQNTEAFF.

This clone is a singleton in its sample. V gene TRBV20-1 combines with J gene TRBJ2-7; 7 bases map to TRBD2. The germline CDR1 and CDR2 sequences are DFQATT and SNEGSKA (reference sequence). J lost 3 bases, V lost 6 bases, and 14 bases had no gene match. CDR3 size: 15 residues. DNA for the CDR3: TGCAGTGCCGGCCTTGGCGGGAGCCTTAACTACGAGCAGTACTTC. Translated, it gives CSAGLGGSLNYEQYF.